This T cell receptor beta chain was recovered during a study of OX40 agonist ivuxolimab in advanced cancers. Study summary: With ivuxolimab, an agonistic anti-OX40 (CD134) antibody, patients were treated. Findings and caveats of the study: Clones of CD4+ and CD8+ blood T cells grew by week 6 at doses of 0.1 to 3.0 mg/kg. Clonal expansion was among the lowest in partial responders at 0.1-3.0 mg/kg, especially CD8+. What antigens the expanded peripheral T cells recognized was never established.

TCRdb's copy holds only in-frame clones and misses some; the assay was immunoSEQ multiplex PCR. The table has about 120,000 clones, 80% to 90% seen once; the top ten hold roughly 0.59%. As for this clone: Antigen specificity is unknown.

This clonotype originated in an adult with an advanced solid tumor such as melanoma, head and neck, liver or kidney cancer. The source was CD4+ or CD8+ T cells sorted from blood, collected in a trial of the OX40 agonist ivuxolimab.

This chain's CDR3 is CASSLLGSQGTYEQYF. The CDR3 DNA sequence: TGTGCCAGCAGTTTATTGGGTTCGCAGGGCACCTACGAGCAGTACTTC. The chain links TRBV28 to TRBJ2-7, with a tentative D call TRBD1 (5 bases). Germline V gives CDR1 MDHEN, CDR2 SYDVKM. Between the trimmed V and J ends, which lost 1 base and 2 bases, there was a span of 15 bases. CDR3 length equals 16 residues.